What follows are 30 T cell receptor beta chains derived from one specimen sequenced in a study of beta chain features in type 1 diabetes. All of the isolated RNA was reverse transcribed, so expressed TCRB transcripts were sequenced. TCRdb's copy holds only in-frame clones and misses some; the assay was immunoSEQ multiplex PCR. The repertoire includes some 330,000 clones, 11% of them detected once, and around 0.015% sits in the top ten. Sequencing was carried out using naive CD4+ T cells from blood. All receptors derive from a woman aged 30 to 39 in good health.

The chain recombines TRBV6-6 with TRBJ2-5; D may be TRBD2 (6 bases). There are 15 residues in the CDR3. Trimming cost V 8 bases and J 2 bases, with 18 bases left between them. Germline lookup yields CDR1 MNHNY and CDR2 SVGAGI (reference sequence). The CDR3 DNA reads TGTGCCAGCTCTCCAGGCAGGAGGGAGCAAGAGACCCAGTACTTC. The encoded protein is CASSPGRREQETQYF.

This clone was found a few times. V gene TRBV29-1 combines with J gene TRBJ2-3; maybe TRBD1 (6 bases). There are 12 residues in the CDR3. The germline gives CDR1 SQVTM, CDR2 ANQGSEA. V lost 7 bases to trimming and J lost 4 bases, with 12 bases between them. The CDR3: CSGVGGSDTQYF. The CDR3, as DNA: TGCAGCGGAGTAGGGGGTTCAGATACGCAGTATTTT.

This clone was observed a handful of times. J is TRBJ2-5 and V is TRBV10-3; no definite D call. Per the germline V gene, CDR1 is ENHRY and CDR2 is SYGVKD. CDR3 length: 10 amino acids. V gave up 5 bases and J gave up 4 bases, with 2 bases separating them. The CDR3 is CAISLETQYF. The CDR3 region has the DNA TGTGCCATCAGTCTAGAGACCCAGTACTTC.

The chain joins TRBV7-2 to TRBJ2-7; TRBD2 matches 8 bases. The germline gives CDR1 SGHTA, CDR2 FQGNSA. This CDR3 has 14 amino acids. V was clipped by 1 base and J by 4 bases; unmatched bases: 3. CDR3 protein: CASSLGREVYEQYF. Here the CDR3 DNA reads TGTGCCAGCAGCTTAGGGCGGGAGGTGTACGAGCAGTACTTC. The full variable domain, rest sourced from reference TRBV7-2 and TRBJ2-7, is GAGVSQSPSNKVTEKGKDVELRCDPISGHTALYWYRQSLGQGLEFLIYFQGNSAPDKSGLPSDRFSAERTGGSVSTLTIQRTQQEDSAVYLCASSLGREVYEQYFGPGTRLTVT.

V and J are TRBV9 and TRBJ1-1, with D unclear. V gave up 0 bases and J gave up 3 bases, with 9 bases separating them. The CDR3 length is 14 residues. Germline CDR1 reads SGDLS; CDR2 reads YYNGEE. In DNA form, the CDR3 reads TGTGCCAGCAGCGTAGGGCGCGGGGACACTGAAGCTTTCTTT. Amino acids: CASSVGRGDTEAFF.

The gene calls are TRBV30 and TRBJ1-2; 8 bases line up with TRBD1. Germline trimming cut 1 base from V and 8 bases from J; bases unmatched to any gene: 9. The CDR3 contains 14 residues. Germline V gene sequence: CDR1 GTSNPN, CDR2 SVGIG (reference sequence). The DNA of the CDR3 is TGTGCCTGGAGTGGAAAGCAGGGGGCGCGCGGCTACACCTTC. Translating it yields CAWSGKQGARGYTF.

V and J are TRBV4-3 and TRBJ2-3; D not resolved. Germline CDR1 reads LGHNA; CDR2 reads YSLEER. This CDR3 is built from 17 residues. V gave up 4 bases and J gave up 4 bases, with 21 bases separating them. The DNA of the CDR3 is TGCGCCAGCAGCCCCCGCCGCGGAAACCCAGACGCAGATACGCAGTATTTT. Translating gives CASSPRRGNPDADTQYF.

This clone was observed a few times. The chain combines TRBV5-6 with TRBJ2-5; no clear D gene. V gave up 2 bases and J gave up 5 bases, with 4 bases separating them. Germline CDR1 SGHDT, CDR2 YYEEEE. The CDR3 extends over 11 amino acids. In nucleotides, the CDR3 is TGTGCCAGCAGCTTCTCCGAGACCCAGTACTTC. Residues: CASSFSETQYF.

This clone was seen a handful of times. The CDR3 here is CASSRERLAYEQFF. CDR3 bases: TGTGCCAGCTCACGAGAGAGGTTAGCCTATGAGCAGTTCTTC. V gene TRBV18 combines with J gene TRBJ2-1; D not certain. The germline V gene has CDR1 KGHSH and CDR2 LQKENI. The CDR3 is 14 residues long. V lost 4 bases and J lost 8, with 15 bases in between.

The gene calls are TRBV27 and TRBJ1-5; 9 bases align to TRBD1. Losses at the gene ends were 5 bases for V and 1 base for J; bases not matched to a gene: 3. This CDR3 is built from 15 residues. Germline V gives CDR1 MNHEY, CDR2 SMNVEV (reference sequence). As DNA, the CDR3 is TGTGCCAGCAGTACAGGGGGCGAAAGCAATCAGCCCCAGCATTTT. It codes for CASSTGGESNQPQHF.

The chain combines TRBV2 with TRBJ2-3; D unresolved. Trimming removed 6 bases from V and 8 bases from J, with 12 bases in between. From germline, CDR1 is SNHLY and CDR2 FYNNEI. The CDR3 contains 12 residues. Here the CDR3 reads CASSPEVGTQYF. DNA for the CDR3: TGTGCCAGCAGCCCAGAGGTCGGTACGCAGTATTTT.

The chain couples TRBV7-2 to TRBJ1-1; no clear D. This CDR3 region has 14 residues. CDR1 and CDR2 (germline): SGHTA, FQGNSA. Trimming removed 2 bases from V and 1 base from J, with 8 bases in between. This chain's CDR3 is CASSLNSGNTEAFF. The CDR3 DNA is TGTGCCAGCAGCTTAAACAGTGGGAACACTGAAGCTTTCTTT.

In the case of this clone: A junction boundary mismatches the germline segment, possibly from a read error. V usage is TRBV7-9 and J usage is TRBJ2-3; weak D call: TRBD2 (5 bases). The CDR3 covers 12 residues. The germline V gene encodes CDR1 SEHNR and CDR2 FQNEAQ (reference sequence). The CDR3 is CASSLARAEEDF. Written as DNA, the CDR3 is TGTGCCAGCAGCTTAGCGCGAGCGGAGGAGGATTTT.

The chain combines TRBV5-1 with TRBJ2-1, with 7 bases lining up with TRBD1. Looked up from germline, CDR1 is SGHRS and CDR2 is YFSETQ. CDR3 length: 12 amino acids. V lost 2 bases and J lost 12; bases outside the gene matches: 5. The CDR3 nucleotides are TGCGCCAGCAGCTTCGACAGGGTTGGGCAGTTCTTC. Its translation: CASSFDRVGQFF.

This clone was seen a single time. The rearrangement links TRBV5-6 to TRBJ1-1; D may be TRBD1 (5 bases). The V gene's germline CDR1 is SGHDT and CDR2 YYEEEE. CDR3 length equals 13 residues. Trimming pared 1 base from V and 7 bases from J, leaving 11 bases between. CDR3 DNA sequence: TGTGCCAGCAGCTTGAGTGGGGGAGGTGAAGCTTTCTTT. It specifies CASSLSGGGEAFF.

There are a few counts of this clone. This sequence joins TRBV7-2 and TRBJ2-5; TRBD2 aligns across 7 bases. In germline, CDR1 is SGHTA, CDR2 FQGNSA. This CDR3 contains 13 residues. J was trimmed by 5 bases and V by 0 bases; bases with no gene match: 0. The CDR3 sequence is CASSLAAGETQYF. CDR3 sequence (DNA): TGTGCCAGCAGCTTAGCAGCGGGGGAGACCCAGTACTTC.

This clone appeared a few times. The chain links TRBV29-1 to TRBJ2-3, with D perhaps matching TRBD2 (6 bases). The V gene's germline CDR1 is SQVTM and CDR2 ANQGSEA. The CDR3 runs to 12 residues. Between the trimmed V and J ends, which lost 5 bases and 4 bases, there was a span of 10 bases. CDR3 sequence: CSVQTGADTQYF. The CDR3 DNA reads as TGCAGCGTTCAGACGGGGGCAGATACGCAGTATTTT.

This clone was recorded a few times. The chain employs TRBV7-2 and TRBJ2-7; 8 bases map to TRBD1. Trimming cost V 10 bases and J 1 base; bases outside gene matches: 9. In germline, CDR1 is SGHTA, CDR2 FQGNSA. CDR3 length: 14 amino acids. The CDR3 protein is CATGLRDRSYEQYF. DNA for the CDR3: TGTGCCACCGGCCTCCGGGACAGGTCCTACGAGCAGTACTTC.

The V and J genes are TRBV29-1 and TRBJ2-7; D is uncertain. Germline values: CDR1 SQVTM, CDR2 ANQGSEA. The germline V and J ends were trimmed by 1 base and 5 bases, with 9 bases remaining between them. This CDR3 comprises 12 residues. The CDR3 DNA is TGCAGCGTTGAAGTGCCAGTGCACGAGCAGTACTTC. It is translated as CSVEVPVHEQYF.

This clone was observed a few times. CDR3 residues: CSVARLADYNEQFF. The CDR3 DNA follows: TGCAGCGTTGCTCGGCTAGCGGATTACAATGAGCAGTTCTTC. The rearrangement links TRBV29-1 to TRBJ2-1; TRBD2 matches 7 bases. The CDR3 runs to 14 residues. Unmatched junction bases numbered 7, after V lost 4 bases and J lost 4 bases. Germline CDR1 SQVTM, CDR2 ANQGSEA.

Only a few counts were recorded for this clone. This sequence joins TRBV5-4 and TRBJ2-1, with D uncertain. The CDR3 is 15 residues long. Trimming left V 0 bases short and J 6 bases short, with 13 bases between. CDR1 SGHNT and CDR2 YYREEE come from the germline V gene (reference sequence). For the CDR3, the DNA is TGTGCCAGCAGCTTGGGGTTAGCTTTGGGCAATGAGCAGTTCTTC. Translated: CASSLGLALGNEQFF.

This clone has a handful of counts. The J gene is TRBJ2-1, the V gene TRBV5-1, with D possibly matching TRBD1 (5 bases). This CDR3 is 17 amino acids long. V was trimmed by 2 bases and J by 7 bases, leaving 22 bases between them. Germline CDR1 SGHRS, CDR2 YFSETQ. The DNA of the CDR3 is TGCGCCAGCAGCTTTGGGTTGGTAACAAGGGGCCCAAATGAGCAGTTCTTC. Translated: CASSFGLVTRGPNEQFF.

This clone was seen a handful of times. For the CDR3, the DNA is TGTGCCAGTAGGACGACAGGGCACTCTGGGGCCAACGTCCTGACTTTC. It translates to CASRTTGHSGANVLTF. The chain combines TRBV19 with TRBJ2-6; 7 bases line up with TRBD1. V shed 6 bases and J 0 bases; nucleotides not matched to a gene: 5. The CDR3 has 16 residues. Germline CDR1 LNHDA, CDR2 SQIVND (reference sequence).

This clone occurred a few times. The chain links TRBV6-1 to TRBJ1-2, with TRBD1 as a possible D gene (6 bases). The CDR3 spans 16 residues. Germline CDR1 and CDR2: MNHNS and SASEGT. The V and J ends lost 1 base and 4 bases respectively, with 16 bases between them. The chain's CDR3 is CASSEDRAALRYGYTF. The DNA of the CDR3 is TGTGCCAGCAGTGAAGACAGGGCGGCCCTCCGCTATGGCTACACCTTC.

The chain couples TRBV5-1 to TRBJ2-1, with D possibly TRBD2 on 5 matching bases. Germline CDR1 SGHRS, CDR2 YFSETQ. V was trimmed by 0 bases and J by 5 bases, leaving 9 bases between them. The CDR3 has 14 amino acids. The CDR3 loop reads CASSLGLPDNEQFF. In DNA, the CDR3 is TGCGCCAGCAGCTTGGGACTACCCGACAATGAGCAGTTCTTC.

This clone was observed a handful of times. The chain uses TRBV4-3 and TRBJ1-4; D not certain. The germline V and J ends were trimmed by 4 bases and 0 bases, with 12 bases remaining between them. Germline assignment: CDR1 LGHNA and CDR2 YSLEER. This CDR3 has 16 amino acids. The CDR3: CASSRTITATNEKLFF. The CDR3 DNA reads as TGCGCCAGCAGCCGGACTATTACAGCAACTAATGAAAAACTGTTTTTT.

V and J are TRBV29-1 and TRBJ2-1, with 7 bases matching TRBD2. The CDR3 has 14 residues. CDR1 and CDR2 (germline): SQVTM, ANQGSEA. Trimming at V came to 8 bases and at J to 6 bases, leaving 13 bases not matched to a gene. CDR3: CSRNWRREGNEQFF. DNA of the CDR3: TGCAGCCGGAATTGGCGCAGGGAGGGCAATGAGCAGTTCTTC.

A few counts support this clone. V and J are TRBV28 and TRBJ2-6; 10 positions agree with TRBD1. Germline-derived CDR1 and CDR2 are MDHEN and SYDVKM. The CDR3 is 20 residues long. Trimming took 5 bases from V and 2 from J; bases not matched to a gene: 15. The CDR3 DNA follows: TGTGCCAGCAGTCCGATTTGGGACAGGGGCAAAATTACTGGGGCCAACGTCCTGACTTTC. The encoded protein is CASSPIWDRGKITGANVLTF.

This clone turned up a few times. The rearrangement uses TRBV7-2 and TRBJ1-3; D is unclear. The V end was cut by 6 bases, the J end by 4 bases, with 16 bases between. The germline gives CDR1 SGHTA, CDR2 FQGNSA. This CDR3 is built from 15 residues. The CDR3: CASSSIRLRGNTIYF. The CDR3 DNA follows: TGTGCCAGCAGTTCGATTAGGCTGAGGGGAAACACCATATATTTT. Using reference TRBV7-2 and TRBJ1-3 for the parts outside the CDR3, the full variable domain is GAGVSQSPSNKVTEKGKDVELRCDPISGHTALYWYRQSLGQGLEFLIYFQGNSAPDKSGLPSDRFSAERTGGSVSTLTIQRTQQEDSAVYLCASSSIRLRGNTIYFGEGSWLTVV.

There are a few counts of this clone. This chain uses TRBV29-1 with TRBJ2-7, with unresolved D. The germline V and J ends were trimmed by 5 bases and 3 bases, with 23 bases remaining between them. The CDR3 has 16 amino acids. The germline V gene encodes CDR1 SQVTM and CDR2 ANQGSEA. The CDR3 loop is CSVRYRIQPNLYEQYF. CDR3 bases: TGCAGCGTTAGATATAGAATACAGCCGAACCTCTACGAGCAGTACTTC.